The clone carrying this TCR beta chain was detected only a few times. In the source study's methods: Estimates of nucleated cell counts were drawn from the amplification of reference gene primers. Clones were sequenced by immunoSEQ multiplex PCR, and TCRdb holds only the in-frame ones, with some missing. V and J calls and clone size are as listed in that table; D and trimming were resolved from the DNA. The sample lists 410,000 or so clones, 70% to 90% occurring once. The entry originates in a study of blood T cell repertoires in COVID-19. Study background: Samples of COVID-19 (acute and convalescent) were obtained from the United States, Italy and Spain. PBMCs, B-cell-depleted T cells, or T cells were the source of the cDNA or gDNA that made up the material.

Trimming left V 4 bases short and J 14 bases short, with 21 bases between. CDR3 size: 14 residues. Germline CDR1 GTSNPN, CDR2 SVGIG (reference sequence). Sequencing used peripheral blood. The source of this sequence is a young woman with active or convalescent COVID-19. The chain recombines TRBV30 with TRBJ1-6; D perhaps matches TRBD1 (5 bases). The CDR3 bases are TGTGCCTGGACCAGGGTCCCGGCCCTCGAGTCCCTCCACTTT. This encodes CAWTRVPALESLHF.